The T cell receptor (beta chain) described here comes from a study of regulatory T cells in long-lasting Graves disease. This clonotype was counted at least ten times. Sequencing libraries for TCR beta were prepared with iRepertoire HTBI primers and Arm-PCR of CDR3 regions. TCRdb used MiXCR to reprocess the multiplex PCR reads, holding one entry per CDR3 protein. The sample consists of under 300,000 distinct CDR3 sequences, around 19% of them appearing once. Time point in this sample: newly diagnosed GD, antithyroid drugs for less than 3 months. RNA isolated from PBMCs was used to make the TCR library. EDTA tubes received nine milliliters of drawn peripheral blood. The specimen comprised peripheral blood mononuclear cells (PBMCs), sampled at new diagnosis, from a patient treated with antithyroid drugs. The TCR sequence derives from a female donor with Graves disease.

The CDR3 sequence: CASSPEVQVLGEKLFF. The CDR3 coding sequence is TGTGCCAGCTCACCAGAGGTACAGGTCCTAGGAGAAAAACTGTTTTTT. V usage is TRBV18 and J usage is TRBJ1-4, with D perhaps TRBD1 (5 bases). The V gene lost 2 bases and the J gene lost 8 bases, with 18 bases spanning the gap. Germline CDR1 and CDR2: KGHSH and LQKENI. This CDR3 spans 16 amino acids.